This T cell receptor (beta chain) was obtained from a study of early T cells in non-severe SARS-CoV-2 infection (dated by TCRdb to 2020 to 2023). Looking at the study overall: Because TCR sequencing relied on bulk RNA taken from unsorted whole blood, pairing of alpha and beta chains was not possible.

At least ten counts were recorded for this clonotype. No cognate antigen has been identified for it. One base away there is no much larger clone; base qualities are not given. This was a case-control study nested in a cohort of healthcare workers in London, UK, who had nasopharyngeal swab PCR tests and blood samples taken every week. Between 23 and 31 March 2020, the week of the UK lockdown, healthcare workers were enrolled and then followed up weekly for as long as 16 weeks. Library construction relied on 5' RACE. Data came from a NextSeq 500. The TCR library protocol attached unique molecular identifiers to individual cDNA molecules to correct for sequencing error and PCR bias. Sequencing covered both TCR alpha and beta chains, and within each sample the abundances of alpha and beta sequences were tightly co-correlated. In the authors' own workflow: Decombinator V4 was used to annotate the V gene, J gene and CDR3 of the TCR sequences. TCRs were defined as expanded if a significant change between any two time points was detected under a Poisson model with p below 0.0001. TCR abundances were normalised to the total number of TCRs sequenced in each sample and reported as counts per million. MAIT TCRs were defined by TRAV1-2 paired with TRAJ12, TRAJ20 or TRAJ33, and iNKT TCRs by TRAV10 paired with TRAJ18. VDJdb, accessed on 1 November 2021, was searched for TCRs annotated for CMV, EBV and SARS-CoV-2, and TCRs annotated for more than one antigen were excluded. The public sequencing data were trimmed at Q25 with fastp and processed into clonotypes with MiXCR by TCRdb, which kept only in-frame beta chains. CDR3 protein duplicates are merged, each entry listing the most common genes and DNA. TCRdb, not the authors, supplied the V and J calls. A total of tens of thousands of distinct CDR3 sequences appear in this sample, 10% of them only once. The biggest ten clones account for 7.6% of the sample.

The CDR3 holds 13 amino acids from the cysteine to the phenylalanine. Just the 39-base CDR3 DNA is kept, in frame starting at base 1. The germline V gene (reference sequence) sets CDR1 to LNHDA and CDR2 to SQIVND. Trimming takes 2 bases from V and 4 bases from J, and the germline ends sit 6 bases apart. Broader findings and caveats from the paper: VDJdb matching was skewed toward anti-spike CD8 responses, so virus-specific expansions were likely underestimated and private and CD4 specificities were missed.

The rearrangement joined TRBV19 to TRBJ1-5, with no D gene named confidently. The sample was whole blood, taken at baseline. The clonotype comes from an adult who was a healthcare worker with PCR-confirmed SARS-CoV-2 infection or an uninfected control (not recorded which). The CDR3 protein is CASSINANQPQHF. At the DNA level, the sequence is TGTGCCAGTAGTATAAACGCGAATCAGCCCCAGCATTTT.